The clone carrying this T cell receptor (beta chain) showed up many times. Its antigen is as yet unknown. This entry comes from a study of metastatic and nonmetastatic thyroid tumors. No treatment of any kind had been given to any patient before thyroid surgery. Germline lookup yields CDR1 GTSNPN and CDR2 SVGIG (reference sequence). V lost 4 bases and J lost 3, with 15 bases in between. The CDR3 consists of 15 residues. Points from the study as a whole: Within blood and tumor, benign nodules reportedly had significantly lower TCR beta diversity than malignant thyroid tumors did.

TCRdb called clones again from the PCR reads with MiXCR. This sample yields tens of thousands of clones, of which 20% to 25% are seen a single time; about 14% belongs to the top ten. The rearrangement uses TRBV30 and TRBJ2-2; D is possibly TRBD1 or TRBD2 (7 bases each). The origin of this receptor is a female donor with papillary thyroid cancer or a benign thyroid nodule (not recorded which). Some clones in this sample may be carry-over from other donors' samples. Sequencing was done on a sample of tumor tissue. CDR3 amino acids: CAWIPTGRDTGELFF. The DNA for the CDR3 is TGTGCCTGGATCCCGACAGGGAGGGACACCGGGGAGCTGTTTTTT.